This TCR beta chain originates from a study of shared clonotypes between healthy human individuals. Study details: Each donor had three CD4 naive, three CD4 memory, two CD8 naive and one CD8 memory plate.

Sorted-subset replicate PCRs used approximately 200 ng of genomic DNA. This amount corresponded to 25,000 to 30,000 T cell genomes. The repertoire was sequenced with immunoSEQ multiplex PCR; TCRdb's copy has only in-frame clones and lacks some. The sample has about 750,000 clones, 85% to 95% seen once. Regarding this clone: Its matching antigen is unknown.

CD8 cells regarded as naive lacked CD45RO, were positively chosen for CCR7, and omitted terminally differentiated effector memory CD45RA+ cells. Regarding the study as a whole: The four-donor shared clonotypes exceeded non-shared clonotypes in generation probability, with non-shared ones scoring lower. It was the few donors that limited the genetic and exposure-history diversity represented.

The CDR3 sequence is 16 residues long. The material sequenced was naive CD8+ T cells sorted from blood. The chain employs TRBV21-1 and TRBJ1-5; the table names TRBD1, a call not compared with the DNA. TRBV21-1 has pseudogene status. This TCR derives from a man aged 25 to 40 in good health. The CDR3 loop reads CASTRGPPNRNQPQHF. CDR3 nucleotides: TGTGCCAGCACAAGGGGCCCACCGAACCGCAATCAGCCCCAGCATTTT.